The 3 T cell receptor beta chains below come from one sample, sequenced in a study of technical replicates of blood from four donors. Libraries were prepared by immunoSEQ multiplex PCR; TCRdb keeps only in-frame clonotypes and omits some of them. The data hold tens of thousands of clones, with around 94% observed a single time. Sequencing was performed on T cells isolated from PBMCs. These receptors originate from a human donor in good health.

The chain combines TRBV13 with TRBJ1-1, with D uncertain. The germline gives CDR1 PRHDT, CDR2 FYEKMQ (reference sequence). With 2 bases removed from V and 7 bases from J, the gap between germline ends came to 5 bases. The CDR3 is made up of 11 amino acids. DNA of the CDR3: TGTGCCAGCAGCTTAAGCCGTGAAGCTTTCTTT. It codes for CASSLSREAFF.

The rearrangement joins TRBV7-8 to TRBJ2-1; no reliable D call. V was clipped by 2 bases and J by 10 bases, with 9 bases between them. From germline, CDR1 is SGHVS and CDR2 FQNEAQ. The CDR3 extends over 12 amino acids. The CDR3 nucleotides read TGTGCCAGCAGCTTAAGTACTATCGAGCAGTTCTTC. Its translation is CASSLSTIEQFF.

The chain couples TRBV5-1 to TRBJ2-6, with D perhaps matching TRBD1 (6 bases). Germline assignment: CDR1 SGHRS and CDR2 YFSETQ. V lost 3 bases to trimming and J lost 4 bases, with 14 bases between them. The length of the CDR3 is 16 residues. CDR3 in DNA: TGCGCCAGCAGCTATTCACCAGGGGAAGGGGCCAACGTCCTGACTTTC. It encodes CASSYSPGEGANVLTF.